These 12 T cell receptor beta chains originate from one sample sequenced in a study of T cell responses to AZD1222 COVID-19 vaccine. Sequencing was performed with immunoSEQ multiplex PCR; in TCRdb, only in-frame clones are kept and a portion is missing. The table records 160,000 or so clones, approximately 88% of them present only once. The sequences come from peripheral blood, collected 28 days after the second AZD1222 dose. The receptors come from an adult who received the AZD1222 COVID-19 vaccine.

This chain uses TRBV27 with TRBJ1-2; no clear D gene. Germline CDR1 reads MNHEY; CDR2 reads SMNVEV (reference sequence). V was cut by 8 bases and J by 8 bases, with 9 bases left in between. This CDR3 region has 10 residues. CDR3 loop: CASDGGGYTF. The CDR3 DNA follows: TGTGCCAGCGACGGTGGGGGCTACACCTTC.

This chain links TRBV6-5 with TRBJ1-1, with TRBD1 matching 9 bases. V lost 4 bases and J lost 11; bases outside the gene matches: 5. The germline gives CDR1 MNHEY, CDR2 SVGAGI. CDR3 length: 12 residues. CDR3 amino acids: CASSLQGARAFF. In nucleotides, the CDR3 is TGTGCCAGCAGTTTACAGGGGGCGCGGGCTTTCTTT.

The chain recombines TRBV29-1 with TRBJ2-7; no reliable D call. Germline V gene lookup returns CDR1 SQVTM and CDR2 ANQGSEA. The length of the CDR3 is 11 residues. The germline V and J ends were trimmed by 4 bases and 2 bases, with 6 bases remaining between them. The CDR3 reads CSVAVTYEQYF. Written as DNA, the CDR3 is TGCAGCGTTGCCGTAACCTACGAGCAGTACTTC.

The V gene is TRBV7-9, the J gene TRBJ1-1; weak D call: TRBD1 (5 bases). CDR3 length: 15 amino acids. V was shortened by 5 bases and J by 0 bases, with 13 bases between the two germline ends. Germline assignment: CDR1 SEHNR and CDR2 FQNEAQ (reference sequence). Here the CDR3 reads CASSTTGTLNTEAFF. The CDR3 nucleotides read TGTGCCAGCAGCACCACCGGGACCTTGAACACTGAAGCTTTCTTT.

The chain uses TRBV9 and TRBJ1-1, with D hard to call. V lost 0 bases, J lost 12 bases, and 18 bases lay in between. The V gene's germline CDR1 is SGDLS and CDR2 YYNGEE. The CDR3 sequence is 14 residues long. This chain's CDR3 is CASSVDPGPSITFF. The CDR3 DNA is TGTGCCAGCAGCGTAGACCCAGGCCCCAGCATAACTTTCTTT.

This clone was recorded only once. This chain joins TRBV5-1 and TRBJ2-3; 9 positions agree with TRBD2. V lost 2 bases and J lost 3; bases outside the gene matches: 1. The CDR3 is 14 amino acids. Germline V gene sequence: CDR1 SGHRS, CDR2 YFSETQ. The CDR3 protein is CASSLSGGTDTQYF. The DNA of the CDR3 is TGCGCCAGCAGCTTAAGCGGGGGGACAGATACGCAGTATTTT.

This chain joins TRBV6-5 and TRBJ2-7; 7 bases are shared with TRBD1. V was pared by 6 bases and J by 5 bases, with 4 bases of the junction left unmatched. In germline, CDR1 is MNHEY, CDR2 SVGAGI. The CDR3 consists of 12 residues. The CDR3 loop is CASRARGNEQYF. Here the CDR3 DNA reads TGTGCCAGCAGGGCCAGGGGGAACGAGCAGTACTTC.

This clone was observed a handful of times. This chain links TRBV2 with TRBJ2-1, with 7 bases lining up with TRBD1. V was clipped by 7 bases and J by 6 bases; unmatched bases: 6. The CDR3 sequence is 13 residues long. From germline, CDR1 is SNHLY and CDR2 FYNNEI. The CDR3 DNA follows: TGTGCCAGCATCGAGGGGGCGAGCAATGAGCAGTTCTTC. Translating gives CASIEGASNEQFF.

This chain uses TRBV15 with TRBJ1-4; 7 bases agree with TRBD1. The junction had 3 bases not matched to a gene; V was cut back by 0 bases and J by 5 bases. The CDR3 runs 15 residues. The V gene's germline CDR1 is LNHNV and CDR2 YYDKDF (reference sequence). CDR3 amino acids: CATSREQGRNEKLFF. The DNA for the CDR3 is TGTGCCACCAGCAGAGAACAGGGGAGAAATGAAAAACTGTTTTTT.

The chain has TRBV10-3 and TRBJ1-5; tentative D call: TRBD1 (5 bases). Trimming removed 10 bases from V and 5 bases from J, with 15 bases in between. This CDR3 has 13 amino acids. CDR1 and CDR2 (germline): ENHRY, SYGVKD. CDR3 sequence (DNA): TGTGCCACCGCAGGGTTTGGGGATCAGCCCCAGCATTTT. Its translation is CATAGFGDQPQHF.

J is TRBJ2-5 and V is TRBV5-1, with D uncertain. Germline values: CDR1 SGHRS, CDR2 YFSETQ. The CDR3 covers 17 residues. V lost 1 base, J lost 5 bases, and 21 bases lay in between. The CDR3 DNA follows: TGCGCCAGCAGCTTGAGTCTCATAGTAGGGTCACAGGAGACCCAGTACTTC. This codes for CASSLSLIVGSQETQYF.

As concerns this clone: In the same sample, other DNA sequences code for this CDR3. The rearrangement links TRBV19 to TRBJ1-1; TRBD1 agrees at 10 bases. The germline V gene encodes CDR1 LNHDA and CDR2 SQIVND (reference sequence). The trim removed 3 bases at V and 0 bases at J, leaving 4 bases unmatched. This CDR3 has 16 amino acids. The CDR3 loop reads CASSIGTGAMNTEAFF. CDR3 in DNA: TGTGCCAGTAGTATCGGGACAGGGGCTATGAACACTGAAGCTTTCTTT.